The TCR beta chain described here comes from a study of blood T cells in healthy people across ages. About the study: About one barcoded beta molecule per two T cells was the capture yield of template switching. Broader study findings: One million T cells yielded diversity estimates that were considered underestimates. Roughly linear declines in TCR beta diversity per million T cells occurred with age. Naive CD4+ cells and diversity were both higher in long-lived donors than in aged donors.

Sample-barcoded 5' priming and a J-beta primer mix drove a second PCR of roughly 6 to 12 cycles. TCRdb fed the 5' RACE reads into MiXCR, producing one record per CDR3 protein. Here the sample spans 1,500,000 or so distinct CDR3 sequences, around 59% being singletons. Germline CDR1 SGHAT, CDR2 FQNNGV. Trimming shortened V by 5 bases and J by 3 bases, and 17 bases separated the two germline ends. The CDR3 length is 15 residues. In its sample, this clonotype was seen a few times. Its matching antigen is unknown. The chain employs TRBV11-2 and TRBJ2-7, with unresolved D. The sequencing input was blood. The source of this sequence is a man aged 18 to 30 in good health. CDR3 residues: CASSPEFGAVYEQYF. The CDR3 DNA reads TGTGCCAGCAGCCCCGAATTTGGAGCCGTCTACGAGCAGTACTTC.